This T cell receptor (beta chain) was captured in a study of untreated major depressive disorder. General study results and limits: CD4+ T cells from depressed patients used TRBV05-01 (Vbeta 5.1) more often than controls.

A word on this clone: Antigen unknown.

Sequencing used immunoSEQ multiplex PCR; TCRdb keeps in-frame clones, though not all of them. The data contain 20,000 to 25,000 clones, roughly 86% of them seen just once; the ten biggest clones take up 5.1%. Germline trimming cut 1 base from V and 4 bases from J; bases unmatched to any gene: 11. From germline, CDR1 is LGHNA and CDR2 YSLEER. CDR3 length: 18 residues. The source material was CD4+ T cells from PBMCs. The genes are TRBV4-3 and TRBJ1-4; 8 bases are shared with TRBD1. The TCR originated in a woman aged 25 to 39 in good health. CDR3 sequence: CASSQGWVEGQGNEKLFF. The CDR3 DNA reads as TGCGCCAGCAGCCAAGGATGGGTCGAAGGACAGGGTAATGAAAAACTGTTTTTT.